The 25 T cell receptor beta chains given below trace back to one sample, sequenced in a study of T cell responses to AZD1222 COVID-19 vaccine. Produced via immunoSEQ multiplex PCR; TCRdb's table is partial and in-frame only. In the table there are roughly 110,000 clones, over 80% of which are singletons. The sequences come from peripheral blood, collected 28 days after the second AZD1222 dose. These receptors all stem from an adult who received the AZD1222 COVID-19 vaccine.

The V and J genes are TRBV28 and TRBJ2-2, with TRBD1 as a possible D gene (5 bases). Looked up from germline, CDR1 is MDHEN and CDR2 is SYDVKM. V lost 4 bases to trimming and J lost 5 bases, with 8 bases between them. This CDR3 has 13 amino acids. CDR3 residues: CASSYQGTGELFF. The CDR3 coding sequence is TGTGCCAGCAGTTATCAGGGTACCGGGGAGCTGTTTTTT.

The chain employs TRBV7-2 and TRBJ2-1, with D possibly TRBD1 on 5 matching bases. The ends were cut back, 1 base at V and 0 bases at J, with 10 bases in the middle. Germline CDR1 reads SGHTA; CDR2 reads FQGNSA. The CDR3 covers 16 residues. CDR3 nucleotides: TGTGCCAGCAGCTTAGACAGGCCTCGCTCCTACAATGAGCAGTTCTTC. Protein: CASSLDRPRSYNEQFF.

The chain employs TRBV15 and TRBJ2-2, with D unclear. The length of the CDR3 is 15 residues. V dropped 0 bases and J dropped 7 bases, with 12 bases sitting between them. The germline V gene has CDR1 LNHNV and CDR2 YYDKDF (reference sequence). The CDR3 bases are TGTGCCACCAGCAGAGAGGGCCCGTGGAACGGGGAGCTGTTTTTT. The encoded protein is CATSREGPWNGELFF.

This chain joins TRBV25-1 and TRBJ2-2, with D possibly TRBD2 on 6 matching bases. There are 16 residues in the CDR3. Germline V gives CDR1 MGHDK, CDR2 SYGVNS. V gave up 0 bases and J gave up 4 bases, with 12 bases separating them. The CDR3 spells CASSEYWRDGTGELFF. CDR3 DNA sequence: TGTGCCAGCAGTGAATATTGGAGGGATGGCACCGGGGAGCTGTTTTTT.

The chain uses TRBV6-5 and TRBJ1-2; D may be TRBD1 (5 bases). Germline V gene sequence: CDR1 MNHEY, CDR2 SVGAGI. The germline V and J ends were trimmed by 10 bases and 8 bases, with 17 bases remaining between them. This CDR3 comprises 12 residues. CDR3 nucleotides: TGTGCCACGTCATGGGCGGGGACGGGCTACACCTTC. It translates to CATSWAGTGYTF.

CDR3 nucleotides: TGCGCCAGCAGCTGGTCGGTCCGGGGATTGGACACTGAAGCTTTCTTT. Residues: CASSWSVRGLDTEAFF. The chain employs TRBV5-1 and TRBJ1-1; D is ambiguous. Trimming removed 3 bases at V and 3 bases at J, with 18 bases between. This CDR3 comprises 16 residues. In germline, CDR1 is SGHRS, CDR2 YFSETQ.

This clone was seen only once. The chain joins TRBV27 to TRBJ1-6; D is possibly TRBD1 (5 bases). The CDR3 is made up of 16 amino acids. Per germline, CDR1 MNHEY and CDR2 SMNVEV (reference sequence). The germline V and J ends were trimmed by 5 bases and 0 bases, with 11 bases remaining between them. The CDR3 sequence is CASSPQGSSYNSPLHF. The CDR3 DNA is TGTGCCAGCAGTCCGCAGGGCAGCTCCTATAATTCACCCCTCCACTTT.

The J gene is TRBJ2-3, the V gene TRBV5-4, with D possibly being TRBD2 (7 bases). Deletions cut 9 bases from V and 1 base from J, with 15 bases between. The CDR3 loop spans 14 amino acids. CDR1 is SGHNT and CDR2 is YYREEE in the germline V gene (reference sequence). CDR3 bases: TGTGCCACCAAGGTCGGGGGGCGCACAGATACGCAGTATTTT. Residues: CATKVGGRTDTQYF.

The chain uses TRBV7-2 and TRBJ2-1; D call uncertain. Germline-derived CDR1 and CDR2 are SGHTA and FQGNSA. The CDR3 length is 13 residues. V lost 1 base and J lost 4, with 5 bases in between. As DNA, the CDR3 is TGTGCCAGCAGCTTAGTGTTGTACAATGAGCAGTTCTTC. The encoded protein is CASSLVLYNEQFF.

The J gene is TRBJ2-7, the V gene TRBV6-5; a weak D match, TRBD2 (5 bases). V lost 5 bases to trimming and J lost 0 bases, with 11 bases between them. CDR3 length: 14 residues. Germline V gene sequence: CDR1 MNHEY, CDR2 SVGAGI. In nucleotides, the CDR3 is TGTGCCAGCAGTCCTAGGACTGGCTCCTACGAGCAGTACTTC. Protein: CASSPRTGSYEQYF.

This clone was observed once. The chain employs TRBV7-2 and TRBJ2-7; D gene ambiguous. Trimming cost V 5 bases and J 2 bases, with 13 bases left between them. Germline values: CDR1 SGHTA, CDR2 FQGNSA. This CDR3 is built from 14 residues. CDR3 amino acids: CASSPRRLAYEQYF. CDR3 coding DNA: TGTGCCAGCAGCCCGCGGCGACTCGCCTACGAGCAGTACTTC.

V gene TRBV14 combines with J gene TRBJ2-7, with D possibly TRBD2 on 7 matching bases. Germline V CDR1 and CDR2: SGHDN, FVKESK. This CDR3 has 15 residues. V was clipped by 4 bases and J by 5 bases, with 18 bases between them. Here the CDR3 DNA reads TGTGCCAGCAGCCGTTCCGAGGGGGGGAAAGACGAGCAGTACTTC. This translates into CASSRSEGGKDEQYF.

V usage is TRBV11-2 and J usage is TRBJ2-7, with D maybe TRBD1 (6 bases). The V gene lost 5 bases and the J gene lost 4 bases, with 12 bases spanning the gap. Germline-derived CDR1 and CDR2 are SGHAT and FQNNGV. CDR3 length: 13 amino acids. In DNA, the CDR3 is TGTGCCAGCAGCGTCGGGACACCATACGAGCAGTACTTC. Protein product: CASSVGTPYEQYF.

The rearrangement links TRBV7-2 to TRBJ2-7, with D possibly being TRBD1 or TRBD2 (6 bases each). The CDR3 length is 15 residues. V was shortened by 5 bases and J by 1 base, with 15 bases between the two germline ends. Germline lookup yields CDR1 SGHTA and CDR2 FQGNSA. The CDR3 sequence: CASSPTGAGSYEQYF. CDR3 coding DNA: TGTGCCAGCAGCCCCACGGGGGCAGGTTCCTACGAGCAGTACTTC.

The chain uses TRBV2 and TRBJ1-2; the D is unclear. Germline lookup yields CDR1 SNHLY and CDR2 FYNNEI. The V and J ends lost 7 bases and 0 bases respectively, with 6 bases between them. The CDR3 is 12 amino acids. CDR3 sequence: CASMITNYGYTF. In nucleotides, the CDR3 is TGTGCCAGCATGATTACTAACTATGGCTACACCTTC. Full variable domain (remainder filled in from reference TRBV2 and TRBJ1-2): EPEVTQTPSHQVTQMGQEVILRCVPISNHLYFYWYRQILGQKVEFLVSFYNNEISEKSEIFDDQFSVERPDGSNFTLKIRSTKLEDSAMYFCASMITNYGYTFGSGTRLTVV.

This rearrangement joins TRBV6-5 to TRBJ2-2; 7 bases are a match to TRBD1. CDR3 length equals 13 residues. CDR1 MNHEY and CDR2 SVGAGI come from the germline V gene. The CDR3 bases are TGTGGGTCTGGACAGGACTACACCGGGGAGCTGTTTTTT. Protein sequence: CGSGQDYTGELFF.

The chain uses TRBV4-2 and TRBJ1-2, with TRBD1 as a possible D gene (6 bases). The germline V gene has CDR1 LGHNA and CDR2 YNFKEQ. This CDR3 region has 12 residues. Trimming left V 4 bases short and J 8 bases short, with 11 bases between. Here the CDR3 reads CASSPGAEGYTF. The CDR3 nucleotides read TGTGCCAGCAGCCCGGGGGCGGAGGGCTACACCTTC.

J is TRBJ2-3 and V is TRBV3-1 (or the pseudogene TRBV3-2); no reliable D call. CDR3 length: 13 amino acids. Trimming shortened V by 0 bases and J by 4 bases, and 5 bases separated the two germline ends. Germline V lookup: CDR1 LGHDT, CDR2 YNNKEL (reference sequence). CDR3 coding DNA: TGTGCCAGCAGCCAAGATTGGGCAGATACGCAGTATTTT. Protein product: CASSQDWADTQYF.

V usage is TRBV13 and J usage is TRBJ2-1; D may be TRBD2 (6 bases). Germline CDR1 PRHDT, CDR2 FYEKMQ (reference sequence). The CDR3 consists of 15 residues. V shed 1 base and J shed 4 bases, with 11 bases lying between them. In DNA form, the CDR3 reads TGTGCCAGCAGCTTAGATCTAGGGAGGTACAATGAGCAGTTCTTC. Its protein product is CASSLDLGRYNEQFF. Combining the CDR3 with reference TRBV13 and TRBJ2-1 gives the whole variable domain AAGVIQSPRHLIKEKRETATLKCYPIPRHDTVYWYQQGPGQDPQFLISFYEKMQSDKGSIPDRFSAQQFSDYHSELNMSSLELGDSALYFCASSLDLGRYNEQFFGPGTRLTVL.

The chain recombines TRBV5-1 with TRBJ2-3; D remains unclear. V lost 4 bases and J 4 bases, leaving 19 bases between the germline ends. The CDR3 extends over 16 amino acids. Germline V gene lookup returns CDR1 SGHRS and CDR2 YFSETQ. CDR3 region: CASSPRKTLTSDTQYF. CDR3 DNA: TGCGCCAGCAGCCCCAGAAAAACCCTTACGTCAGATACGCAGTATTTT. Using reference TRBV5-1 and TRBJ2-3 for the parts outside the CDR3, the full variable domain is KAGVTQTPRYLIKTRGQQVTLSCSPISGHRSVSWYQQTPGQGLQFLFEYFSETQRNKGNFPGRFSGRQFSNSRSEMNVSTLELGDSALYLCASSPRKTLTSDTQYFGPGTRLTVL.

This chain uses TRBV5-1 with TRBJ1-1; maybe TRBD1 (5 bases). Between the trimmed V and J ends, which lost 1 base and 6 bases, there was a span of 10 bases. The CDR3 totals 13 residues. Per germline, CDR1 SGHRS and CDR2 YFSETQ. DNA of the CDR3: TGCGCCAGCAGCTTGACGACAGAGGCTGAAGCTTTCTTT. Encoded protein: CASSLTTEAEAFF.

This clone was seen a handful of times. The rearrangement uses TRBV30 and TRBJ2-2, with unresolved D. V lost 1 base and J 5 bases, leaving 11 bases between the germline ends. CDR1 is GTSNPN, CDR2 SVGIG, per germline (reference sequence). The CDR3 consists of 14 residues. CDR3 bases: TGTGCCTGGAGTGACTTAATGGAGACCGGGGAGCTGTTTTTT. The encoded protein is CAWSDLMETGELFF.

This clone was seen many times. V gene TRBV24-1 combines with J gene TRBJ2-3; TRBD2 agrees at 10 bases. V gave up 4 bases and J gave up 1 base; unmatched junction bases: 4. The CDR3 totals 16 residues. Germline values: CDR1 KGHDR, CDR2 SFDVKD. Written as DNA, the CDR3 is TGTGCCACCAGTGACTACGGGACTAGCGGCACAGATACGCAGTATTTT. This translates into CATSDYGTSGTDTQYF.

CDR3 coding DNA: TGTGCCAGCAGCTCGGGGTATGGCTACACCTTC. This translates into CASSSGYGYTF. The chain joins TRBV5-4 to TRBJ1-2; D uncertain. The CDR3 consists of 11 residues. V was clipped by 3 bases and J by 5 bases, with 5 bases between them. The germline V gene encodes CDR1 SGHNT and CDR2 YYREEE (reference sequence).

The chain couples TRBV10-2 to TRBJ2-3; 12 bases are a match to TRBD2. J lost 5 bases, V lost 0 bases, and 6 bases had no gene match. This CDR3 is 17 amino acids long. Germline CDR1 and CDR2: WSHSY and SAAADI. CDR3 sequence (DNA): TGCGCCAGCAGTGAGTCCGTACTAGCGGGAGGAAGAGATACGCAGTATTTT. The encoded protein is CASSESVLAGGRDTQYF.